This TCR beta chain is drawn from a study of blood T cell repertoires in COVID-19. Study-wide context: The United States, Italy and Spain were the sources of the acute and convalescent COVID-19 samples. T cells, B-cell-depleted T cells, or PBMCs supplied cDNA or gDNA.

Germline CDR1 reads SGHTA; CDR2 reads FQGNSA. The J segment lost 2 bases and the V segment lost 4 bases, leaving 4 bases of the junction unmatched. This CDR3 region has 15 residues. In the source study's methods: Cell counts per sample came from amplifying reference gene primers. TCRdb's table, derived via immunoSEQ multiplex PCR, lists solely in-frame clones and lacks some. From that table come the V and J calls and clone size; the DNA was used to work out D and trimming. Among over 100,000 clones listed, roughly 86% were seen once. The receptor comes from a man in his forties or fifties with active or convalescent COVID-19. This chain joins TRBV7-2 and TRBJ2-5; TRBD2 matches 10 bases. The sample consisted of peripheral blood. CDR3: CASSSFSGGQETQYF. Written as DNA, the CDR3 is TGTGCCAGCAGCTCCTTTAGCGGGGGGCAAGAGACCCAGTACTTC.